This T cell receptor beta chain is from a study of blood T cell repertoires in COVID-19. The assay was immunoSEQ multiplex PCR, and TCRdb's table has in-frame clones only and misses some. The sample lists over 60,000 clones, about 88% seen once, with approximately 15% in the top ten. Sequenced sample: peripheral blood. This receptor was obtained from a woman over 75 with active or convalescent COVID-19.

The CDR3 here is CASSYWTSGAETQYF. The CDR3 DNA reads TGTGCCAGCAGCTACTGGACTAGCGGGGCGGAGACCCAGTACTTC. The J gene is TRBJ2-5, the V gene TRBV7-9; 12 bases line up with TRBD2. Germline loops: CDR1 SEHNR, CDR2 FQNEAQ (reference sequence). The CDR3 is made up of 15 amino acids. J was trimmed by 5 bases and V by 4 bases; bases with no gene match: 5.